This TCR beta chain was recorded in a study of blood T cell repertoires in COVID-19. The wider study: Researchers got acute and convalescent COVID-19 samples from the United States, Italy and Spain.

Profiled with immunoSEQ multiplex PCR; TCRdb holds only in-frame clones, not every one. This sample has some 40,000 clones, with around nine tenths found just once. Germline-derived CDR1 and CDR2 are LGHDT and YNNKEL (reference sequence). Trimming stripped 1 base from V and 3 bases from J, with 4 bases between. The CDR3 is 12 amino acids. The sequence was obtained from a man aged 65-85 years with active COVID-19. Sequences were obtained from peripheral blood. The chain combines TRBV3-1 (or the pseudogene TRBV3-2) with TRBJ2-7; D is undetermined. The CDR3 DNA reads TGTGCCAGCAGCCAAGCCAACTACGAGCAGTACTTC. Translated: CASSQANYEQYF.